These 5 T cell receptor beta chains originate from one sample sequenced in a study of T cell responses to AZD1222 COVID-19 vaccine (dated by TCRdb to the early 2020s). Library method: the immunoSEQ multiplex PCR assay. TCRdb took this table from immuneACCESS and kept in-frame rearrangements with V and J called. Such tables lack part of the clones; where checked against another copy, unresolved V genes explain under half of the gap, and the rest is unexplained. The sample table records approximately 74,000 clones; about 84% of these occur just once. The ten largest clones add up to about 3% of the sample. In the paper's terms, the time point label means: baseline before first vaccination. The sample in question was peripheral blood, obtained on day 0 of AZD1222 vaccination. The source is an adult in good health.

This chain joins TRBV27 and TRBJ1-1, with TRBD1 matching 9 bases. Looked up from germline, CDR1 is MNHEY and CDR2 is SMNVEV (reference sequence). CDR3 length equals 16 residues. V gave up 1 base and J gave up 5 bases; unmatched junction bases: 8. CDR3 coding DNA: TGTGCCAGCAGTTTATGGCCGGGACAGGGAGGGACTGAAGCTTTCTTT. Translated, it gives CASSLWPGQGGTEAFF.

The V and J genes are TRBV5-6 and TRBJ1-1; D not certain. The CDR3 sequence is 15 residues long. V lost 0 bases to trimming and J lost 3 bases, with 12 bases between them. Germline V CDR1 and CDR2: SGHDT, YYEEEE. The CDR3 sequence is CASSLAGRRDTEAFF. CDR3 nucleotides: TGTGCCAGCAGCTTGGCGGGTCGACGGGACACTGAAGCTTTCTTT.

J is TRBJ2-1 and V is TRBV6-5; D is unclear. From germline, CDR1 is MNHEY and CDR2 SVGAGI. The V end was cut by 5 bases, the J end by 9 bases, with 14 bases between. The CDR3 runs to 13 residues. The CDR3 spells CASSKFRGAEQFF. The CDR3 region has the DNA TGTGCCAGCAGTAAATTTCGAGGAGCTGAGCAGTTCTTC.

The chain links TRBV18 to TRBJ1-2, with TRBD1 as a possible D gene (5 bases). This CDR3 spans 16 amino acids. Germline loops: CDR1 KGHSH, CDR2 LQKENI. Trimming removed 3 bases from V and 0 bases from J, with 14 bases in between. The CDR3 spells CASSPSLGGPNYGYTF. As DNA, the CDR3 is TGTGCCAGCTCACCCTCCCTCGGGGGTCCTAACTATGGCTACACCTTC.

This clone qualifies as medium-sized. The gene calls are TRBV6-4 and TRBJ2-1; no reliable D call. V was trimmed by 0 bases and J by 0 bases, leaving 6 bases between them. Looked up from germline, CDR1 is MRHNA and CDR2 is SNTAGT. This CDR3 contains 15 residues. CDR3 in amino acids: CASSDSRSSYNEQFF. The CDR3 DNA reads TGTGCCAGCAGTGACTCGCGCAGCTCCTACAATGAGCAGTTCTTC.